A single sample gave rise to the 23 T cell receptor beta chains below, sequenced in a study of cytomegalovirus exposure and HLA in healthy donors. A multiplex PCR was run with 60 Vbeta primers and 13 Jbeta primers. Clones were sequenced by immunoSEQ multiplex PCR, and TCRdb holds only the in-frame ones, with some missing. The table shows approximately 120,000 clones, with roughly 76% occurring only once. Sequenced: PBMCs. The receptors were gathered from a woman in her forties or fifties in good health and CMV-seropositive.

The rearrangement joins TRBV7-8 to TRBJ2-3, with D perhaps TRBD1 (6 bases). CDR3 length: 13 residues. V gave up 5 bases and J gave up 8 bases, with 14 bases separating them. Germline CDR1 is SGHVS and CDR2 is FQNEAQ. DNA of the CDR3: TGTGCCAGCAGCCTGAACAGGGAAGGTACGCAGTATTTT. It yields the protein CASSLNREGTQYF.

A note on this clone: This same CDR3 is encoded by further DNA sequences in the sample. The rearrangement uses TRBV7-3 and TRBJ1-1, with TRBD1 matching 7 bases. The CDR3 totals 13 residues. CDR1 is SGHTA, CDR2 FQGTGA, per germline. Unmatched junction bases numbered 4, after V lost 6 bases and J lost 3 bases. Written as DNA, the CDR3 is TGTGCCAGCAGTTTCGGACAGGACACTGAAGCTTTCTTT. It codes for CASSFGQDTEAFF.

The V gene is TRBV6-1, the J gene TRBJ2-1, with TRBD1 identical over 8 bases. After removal of 8 bases from V and 4 bases from J, the junction contained 7 bases not matched to a gene. Germline lookup yields CDR1 MNHNS and CDR2 SASEGT. The CDR3 has 14 residues. The CDR3 nucleotides are TGTGCCAGCGGCCGGAGACAGGGGTACAATGAGCAGTTCTTC. This translates into CASGRRQGYNEQFF.

This chain uses TRBV20-1 with TRBJ1-4; D is unclear. Germline CDR1 DFQATT, CDR2 SNEGSKA (reference sequence). The CDR3 sequence is 10 residues long. Trimming took off 5 bases at V and 13 bases at J, with 11 bases between the two ends. In nucleotides, the CDR3 is TGCAGTGCTCGAGGTGCGGTACTGTTTTTT. It translates to CSARGAVLFF.

This rearrangement joins TRBV6-5 to TRBJ2-5; TRBD2 might be the D (6 bases). Trimming shortened V by 6 bases and J by 5 bases, and 16 bases separated the two germline ends. This CDR3 spans 14 amino acids. Germline V CDR1 and CDR2: MNHEY, SVGAGI. The CDR3 here is CASRPSGDVETQYF. The CDR3 DNA reads TGTGCCAGCAGACCTTCGGGGGACGTGGAGACCCAGTACTTC.

The chain employs TRBV2 and TRBJ1-5, with D possibly TRBD1 on 5 matching bases. The CDR3 contains 16 residues. Germline assignment: CDR1 SNHLY and CDR2 FYNNEI. V lost 7 bases, J lost 0 bases, and 16 bases lay in between. CDR3 DNA sequence: TGTGCCAGCAATAGGGGCCCTATTCATAGCAATCAGCCCCAGCATTTT. Its protein is CASNRGPIHSNQPQHF.

This chain connects TRBV7-9 to TRBJ2-5, with 10 bases fitting TRBD2. The CDR3 loop spans 16 amino acids. Germline CDR1 and CDR2: SEHNR and FQNEAQ (reference sequence). The V segment lost 1 base and the J segment 2 bases; nucleotides outside the gene matches: 4. The CDR3 sequence: CASSLGLAGVQETQYF. The CDR3 coding sequence is TGTGCCAGCAGCTTAGGGCTAGCGGGGGTTCAAGAGACCCAGTACTTC.

The V call is TRBV7-9, the J call TRBJ2-7; no clear D. The V gene's germline CDR1 is SEHNR and CDR2 FQNEAQ (reference sequence). The CDR3 extends over 12 amino acids. The V and J ends lost 3 bases and 0 bases respectively, with 3 bases between them. DNA for the CDR3: TGTGCCAGCAGCTTGAGCTCCTACGAGCAGTACTTC. This translates into CASSLSSYEQYF.

A few counts support this clone. The genes are TRBV2 and TRBJ1-2, with 7 bases lining up with TRBD1. Germline V CDR1 and CDR2: SNHLY, FYNNEI. V dropped 7 bases and J dropped 2; count of bases not matched to a gene: 4. The CDR3 is 13 residues long. CDR3 sequence (DNA): TGTGCCAGCATGGCAGGGGGAAACTATGGCTACACCTTC. Encoded protein: CASMAGGNYGYTF.

This clone occurred once. The J gene is TRBJ1-1, the V gene TRBV7-8, with 7 bases identical to TRBD1. Germline trimming cut 2 bases from V and 1 base from J; bases unmatched to any gene: 4. The length of the CDR3 is 15 residues. Germline V gives CDR1 SGHVS, CDR2 FQNEAQ. CDR3 amino acids: CASSLWAGGNTEAFF. DNA for the CDR3: TGTGCCAGCAGCTTATGGGCAGGGGGGAACACTGAAGCTTTCTTT.

This clone was counted once. The chain couples TRBV18 to TRBJ1-2; D gene unclear. The CDR3 is 12 amino acids. Looked up from germline, CDR1 is KGHSH and CDR2 is LQKENI. Trimming removed 6 bases at V and 1 base at J, with 6 bases between. CDR3 protein: CASSAVNYGYTF. CDR3 DNA sequence: TGTGCCAGCTCGGCGGTTAACTATGGCTACACCTTC. The variable domain in full, completed from reference TRBV18 and TRBJ1-2, reads NAGVMQNPRHLVRRRGQEARLRCSPMKGHSHVYWYRQLPEEGLKFMVYLQKENIIDESGMPKERFSAEFPKEGPSILRIQQVVRGDSAAYFCASSAVNYGYTFGSGTRLTVV.

The chain links TRBV7-9 to TRBJ2-2; 7 bases line up with TRBD1. This CDR3 is 14 amino acids long. In germline, CDR1 is SEHNR, CDR2 FQNEAQ (reference sequence). After removal of 3 bases from V and 3 bases from J, the junction contained 1 base not matched to a gene. CDR3 sequence reads: CASSLGQHTGELFF. CDR3 DNA: TGTGCCAGCAGCTTGGGACAGCACACCGGGGAGCTGTTTTTT.

The chain is built from TRBV7-9 and TRBJ2-5, with D perhaps TRBD1 (5 bases). Germline lookup yields CDR1 SEHNR and CDR2 FQNEAQ (reference sequence). V lost 5 bases and J lost 5, with 15 bases in between. This CDR3 region has 14 residues. CDR3 DNA: TGTGCCAGCAGCCGACTCCAGGGTGGGGAGACCCAGTACTTC. Its translation is CASSRLQGGETQYF.

V gene TRBV18 combines with J gene TRBJ1-2, with no clear D. Germline V CDR1 and CDR2: KGHSH, LQKENI. This CDR3 comprises 14 residues. Trimming shortened V by 3 bases and J by 8 bases, and 16 bases separated the two germline ends. The CDR3 reads CASSPPGGVEGYTF. The CDR3 DNA reads as TGTGCCAGCTCACCTCCGGGAGGCGTAGAGGGCTACACCTTC.

This clone was seen only once. The chain combines TRBV27 with TRBJ1-1, with unresolved D. V was shortened by 5 bases and J by 3 bases, with 10 bases between the two germline ends. CDR1 MNHEY and CDR2 SMNVEV come from the germline V gene (reference sequence). CDR3 length: 13 residues. In nucleotides, the CDR3 is TGTGCCAGCAGTAGAGGCAGCTACACTGAAGCTTTCTTT. It yields the protein CASSRGSYTEAFF.

V gene TRBV19 combines with J gene TRBJ2-7, with 9 bases that match TRBD2. Germline-derived CDR1 and CDR2 are LNHDA and SQIVND (reference sequence). The CDR3 spans 15 residues. J gave up 8 bases and V 5 bases, and 13 bases lay outside the gene matches. CDR3 in DNA: TGTGCCAGTAGTGCTCGCCCTAGCGGGACCCACCAGCAGTACTTC. It specifies CASSARPSGTHQQYF.

The rearrangement uses TRBV9 and TRBJ2-7; 13 nucleotides match TRBD2. This CDR3 spans 17 amino acids. The junction had 13 bases not matched to a gene; V was cut back by 4 bases and J by 6 bases. Germline loops: CDR1 SGDLS, CDR2 YYNGEE. The CDR3 is CASSPPLGLAGESEQYF. The CDR3 DNA reads TGTGCCAGCAGCCCCCCCCTAGGACTAGCGGGAGAGAGCGAGCAGTACTTC.

The chain has TRBV9 and TRBJ2-1; 8 bases line up with TRBD2. This CDR3 has 15 residues. Germline trimming cut 0 bases from V and 5 bases from J; bases unmatched to any gene: 4. Germline CDR1 reads SGDLS; CDR2 reads YYNGEE. The CDR3 sequence: CASSVAGGTHNEQFF. The DNA for the CDR3 is TGTGCCAGCAGCGTAGCGGGAGGGACCCACAATGAGCAGTTCTTC.

This rearrangement joins TRBV7-2 to TRBJ2-7; 7 bases agree with TRBD2. Trimming took 4 bases from V and 2 from J; bases not matched to a gene: 8. Germline V gene lookup returns CDR1 SGHTA and CDR2 FQGNSA. This CDR3 has 15 amino acids. The CDR3 loop is CASSSRAGAAYEQYF. The CDR3 region has the DNA TGTGCCAGCAGCTCGAGGGCGGGAGCCGCCTACGAGCAGTACTTC.

The chain combines TRBV29-1 with TRBJ1-5, with D unclear. Germline-derived CDR1 and CDR2 are SQVTM and ANQGSEA. The V end was cut by 4 bases, the J end by 0 bases, with 10 bases between. The CDR3 totals 14 residues. The CDR3: CSVGGFSSNQPQHF. Here the CDR3 DNA reads TGCAGCGTTGGAGGGTTTAGTAGCAATCAGCCCCAGCATTTT.

Note on this clone: The junction departs from the called germline gene at one end, perhaps through a read error. V usage is TRBV7-7 and J usage is TRBJ1-5, with 7 nucleotides matching TRBD1. This CDR3 is built from 14 residues. Germline CDR1 is SSHAT and CDR2 is FNYEAQ (reference sequence). CDR3 loop: CASSSGQFNQPQHF. CDR3 sequence (DNA): TGTGCTAGCAGCTCGGGACAGTTCAATCAGCCCCAGCATTTT.

This clone has only a few counts. The chain combines TRBV7-2 with TRBJ2-3; 7 bases map to TRBD1. The CDR3 contains 15 residues. V lost 5 bases, J lost 0 bases, and 5 bases stayed unmatched. Looked up from germline, CDR1 is SGHTA and CDR2 is FQGNSA. The CDR3 DNA reads as TGTGCCAGCAGCCGAGACAGGGCTAGCACAGATACGCAGTATTTT. It specifies CASSRDRASTDTQYF.

This chain connects TRBV13 to TRBJ1-3, with D possibly TRBD1 on 5 matching bases. The CDR3 totals 15 residues. Germline CDR1 reads PRHDT; CDR2 reads FYEKMQ (reference sequence). V lost 5 bases, J lost 0 bases, and 11 bases lay in between. The CDR3 reads CASSTAGISGNTIYF. The DNA for the CDR3 is TGTGCCAGCAGCACTGCAGGGATCTCTGGAAACACCATATATTTT.